These 2 T cell receptor beta chains share one sample of origin, sequenced in a study of molecular identifiers for immune sequencing clone quantification. One entry per CDR3 protein, called by TCRdb with MiXCR from the PCR reads. Here the sample spans approximately 670,000 distinct CDR3 sequences, just under 20% being singletons. Material for sequencing was naive CD8+ T cells from blood, with Jurkat cell RNA spiked in. The subset here: FACS-sorted CD8+CD4-CCR7+CD45RA+ naive T cells. Receptors were obtained from a human donor in good health. Some libraries in this study had Jurkat cell RNA spiked in.

This clonotype was observed at least ten times. The chain carries TRBV4-1 and TRBJ2-3; no clear D gene. Looked up from germline, CDR1 is MGHRA and CDR2 is YSYEKL. The CDR3 spans 15 residues. Trimming removed 1 base from V and 6 bases from J, with 14 bases in between. CDR3 region: CASSQVTHESDTQYF. The CDR3, as DNA: TGCGCCAGCAGCCAAGTGACCCATGAGAGTGATACGCAGTATTTT.

The chain couples TRBV27 to TRBJ1-1; no firm D call. The germline V gene has CDR1 MNHEY and CDR2 SMNVEV (reference sequence). V shed 0 bases and J shed 6 bases, with 8 bases lying between them. This CDR3 is 13 amino acids long. The CDR3 DNA follows: TGTGCCAGCAGTTTATCCCGCTACGCTGAAGCTTTCTTT. Residues: CASSLSRYAEAFF.